This TCR beta chain is drawn from a study of low-dose radiotherapy and immunotherapy resistance in tumors. Study at large: Over 26 weeks, cohort 2 got 1 Gy every two weeks, reaching 13 Gy. Nivolumab was given to patients as a 240 mg flat dose every two weeks, and ipilimumab at 1 mg/kg every six weeks. Both were delivered intravenously.

On this clonotype itself: One base separates it from a far larger clone, so it is likely a read error.

The TCRs were subjected to amplification over 20 PCR cycles employing a constant-region primer in conjunction with a V-primer adapter. MiXCR, run by TCRdb on the reads, gives a single entry per CDR3 protein. The sample has under 60,000 distinct CDR3 sequences; about an eighth are singletons. Germline CDR1 and CDR2: SGHTA and FQGNSA. V was pared by 5 bases and J by 12 bases, with 17 bases between. The CDR3 is 13 residues long. Regarding time point: before trial treatment. The receptor was isolated from a female donor with ovarian cancer. Sequenced material: PBMCs, taken before treatment. The V gene is TRBV7-2, the J gene TRBJ2-1, with D unclear. The CDR3 DNA follows: TGTGCCAGCAGCGGACCGGCCAGTGAGGTGCAGTTCTTC. Residues: CASSGPASEVQFF.